This TCR beta chain was profiled in a study of T cells in women clearing cervical HPV infection. Study summary: Case blood was drawn a median about 150 days after lesion detection.

The protocol was immunoSEQ multiplex PCR, while the TCRdb copy is restricted to in-frame clones and leaves out a portion. The sample's table shows around 20,000 clones. The sample consisted of blood buffy coat. The sequence was obtained from a woman between 18 and 70 years old with a cervical HPV16 infection that either progressed to CIN3+ or cleared (not recorded which).

CDR3 in amino acids: CASSPGTGSYDYTF. The part of the CDR3 DNA that was read is TGTGCCAGCTCACCAGGGACAGGGTCCTACGAC. This sequence joins TRBV18 and TRBJ1-2; 9 nucleotides line up with TRBD1. The read finishes 3 residues shy of the CDR3 end, and the germline J gene is used to complete it. Germline assignment: CDR1 KGHSH and CDR2 LQKENI. The CDR3 covers 14 residues.